The next 19 T cell receptor beta chains were all read from a single sample in a study of blood T cell repertoires in COVID-19 (dated by TCRdb to the early 2020s). To prepare the library, the immunoSEQ multiplex PCR assay was applied. In its TCRdb copy, this immuneACCESS table keeps in-frame sequences only and misses some clones. Where compared with another copy, unresolved V genes explain less than half of these, and the others have no known cause. This sample has more than 45,000 clones in its table, and approximately 90% of those were observed once. The ten largest clones capture under 1.5% of the sample. The source material was peripheral blood. The receptor source for this set is a man in his sixties with acute or convalescent COVID-19.

The count of this clone is one. The V gene is TRBV5-1, the J gene TRBJ2-2; D perhaps matches TRBD2 (6 bases). Trimming stripped 5 bases from V and 4 bases from J, with 15 bases between. In germline, CDR1 is SGHRS, CDR2 YFSETQ. This CDR3 spans 15 amino acids. The chain's CDR3 is CASSSRGARTGELFF. The CDR3 region has the DNA TGCGCCAGCAGTTCGCGGGGAGCACGCACCGGGGAGCTGTTTTTT.

This rearrangement joins TRBV6-2 or TRBV6-3 to TRBJ1-1; TRBD1 matches at 11 bases. Germline V lookup: CDR1 MNHEY, CDR2 SVGEGT. The V and J ends lost 5 bases and 11 bases, in that order; junction bases with no gene match: 7. This CDR3 is built from 13 residues. CDR3 in amino acids: CASSKDRGLAAFF. The CDR3 bases are TGTGCCAGCAGTAAGGACAGGGGGCTTGCGGCTTTCTTT.

The V gene is TRBV18, the J gene TRBJ1-6; no clear D. The CDR3 totals 16 residues. Looked up from germline, CDR1 is KGHSH and CDR2 is LQKENI. The V gene lost 5 bases and the J gene lost 0 bases, with 11 bases spanning the gap. In nucleotides, the CDR3 is TGTGCCAGCTCAGAAGAGGAGAGCTCCTATAATTCACCCCTCCACTTT. It codes for CASSEEESSYNSPLHF.

The V gene is TRBV4-2, the J gene TRBJ2-2, with D possibly matching TRBD1 (6 bases). Germline lookup yields CDR1 LGHNA and CDR2 YNFKEQ. CDR3 length equals 16 residues. V lost 1 base, J lost 5 bases, and 14 bases lay in between. The CDR3, as DNA: TGTGCCAGCAGCCAAGCCCTGGGGGCCGGAACCGGGGAGCTGTTTTTT. This encodes CASSQALGAGTGELFF.

The rearrangement joins TRBV5-1 to TRBJ2-2; TRBD1 agrees at 7 bases. V gave up 0 bases and J gave up 1 base; unmatched junction bases: 3. There are 16 residues in the CDR3. Germline CDR1 reads SGHRS; CDR2 reads YFSETQ. Here the CDR3 reads CASSLEGGKNTGELFF. CDR3 nucleotide sequence: TGCGCCAGCAGCTTGGAAGGGGGCAAGAACACCGGGGAGCTGTTTTTT.

V is TRBV13 and J is TRBJ1-1, with 12 bases fitting TRBD1. V lost 3 bases to trimming and J lost 7 bases; unmatched junction nucleotides: 9. Germline V lookup: CDR1 PRHDT, CDR2 FYEKMQ (reference sequence). The CDR3 loop spans 16 amino acids. CDR3 protein: CASSFGTGGNSYEAFF. DNA for the CDR3: TGTGCCAGCAGCTTTGGGACAGGGGGCAACTCTTATGAAGCTTTCTTT.

The chain employs TRBV19 and TRBJ1-5; weak D call: TRBD1 (6 bases). Trimming stripped 1 base from V and 5 bases from J, with 12 bases between. The germline CDR1 and CDR2 sequences are LNHDA and SQIVND (reference sequence). This CDR3 has 15 amino acids. CDR3 sequence (DNA): TGTGCCAGTAGTATAGTACAGGGTGAGGATCAGCCCCAGCATTTT. Its translation is CASSIVQGEDQPQHF. The full variable domain, its missing parts supplied by reference TRBV19 and TRBJ1-5, is DGGITQSPKYLFRKEGQNVTLSCEQNLNHDAMYWYRQDPGQGLRLIYYSQIVNDFQKGDIAEGYSVSREKKESFPLTVTSAQKNPTAFYLCASSIVQGEDQPQHFGDGTRLSIL.

The chain couples TRBV15 to TRBJ1-5; D perhaps matches TRBD1 (5 bases). The CDR3 sequence is 13 residues long. Germline loops: CDR1 LNHNV, CDR2 YYDKDF (reference sequence). V was cut by 8 bases and J by 5 bases, with 13 bases left in between. Written as DNA, the CDR3 is TGTGCCACCGGGATAAGGGGTGATCAGCCCCAGCATTTT. This sequence encodes CATGIRGDQPQHF.

The chain recombines TRBV29-1 with TRBJ2-7; 7 bases are a match to TRBD1. The ends lost 0 bases at V and 3 bases at J; junction bases unmatched: 8. CDR3 length: 15 amino acids. Germline values: CDR1 SQVTM, CDR2 ANQGSEA. CDR3 DNA: TGCAGCGTTGAAGATTCCTCGGGACAGTACTACGAGCAGTACTTC. Translating it yields CSVEDSSGQYYEQYF.

In its sample, this clone was seen a few times. Other DNA variants within this sample encode the same CDR3. This chain joins TRBV7-3 and TRBJ2-3, with TRBD2 matching 14 bases. This CDR3 region has 16 residues. The ends lost 5 bases at V and 4 bases at J; junction bases unmatched: 5. Germline-derived CDR1 and CDR2 are SGHTA and FQGTGA. The CDR3 reads CASSLGLAGDPDTQYF. CDR3 DNA: TGTGCCAGCAGCCTGGGACTAGCGGGAGACCCAGATACGCAGTATTTT.

Regarding this clone: At the DNA level, this CDR3 is encoded by other sequences in the same sample as well. The rearrangement links TRBV3-1 (or the pseudogene TRBV3-2) to TRBJ1-4, with 10 bases identical to TRBD1. Trimming took 0 bases from V and 7 from J; bases not matched to a gene: 5. Looked up from germline, CDR1 is LGHDT and CDR2 is YNNKEL (reference sequence). The CDR3 loop spans 16 amino acids. The CDR3 region has the DNA TGTGCCAGCAGCCAAGAGCTGACAGGGGGCGGTGAAAAACTGTTTTTT. Protein sequence: CASSQELTGGGEKLFF.

This chain links TRBV7-2 with TRBJ1-1, with TRBD1 matching 7 bases. The CDR3 is 13 amino acids. Trimming removed 4 bases from V and 6 bases from J; junction bases left unmatched: 5. Looked up from germline, CDR1 is SGHTA and CDR2 is FQGNSA. The chain's CDR3 is CASSSQGKAEAFF. The CDR3 DNA sequence: TGTGCCAGCAGCTCACAGGGGAAAGCTGAAGCTTTCTTT.

The chain recombines TRBV19 with TRBJ2-5; tentatively, D is TRBD2 (6 bases). Looked up from germline, CDR1 is LNHDA and CDR2 is SQIVND (reference sequence). The CDR3 is 14 amino acids. V gave up 5 bases and J gave up 5 bases, with 15 bases separating them. Here the CDR3 reads CASSSGTRSETQYF. For the CDR3, the DNA is TGTGCCAGTAGTTCCGGGACTCGTAGCGAGACCCAGTACTTC.

The chain combines TRBV6-5 with TRBJ2-2; D gene ambiguous. This CDR3 is 13 amino acids long. Germline V CDR1 and CDR2: MNHEY, SVGAGI. V lost 6 bases and J 5 bases, leaving 10 bases between the germline ends. The CDR3 DNA follows: TGTGCCAGCAGCCCGCCGGTTACCGGGGAGCTGTTTTTT. Its translation is CASSPPVTGELFF.

Details on this clone: It is unclear where the CDR3 begins or ends on the DNA, so no DNA is shown, and the CDR3 is as TCRdb lists it. The J gene is TRBJ2-2, the V gene TRBV21-1; the table names TRBD1, a call not compared with the DNA. TRBV21-1 is tagged as a pseudogene. The CDR3 extends over 17 residues, inclusive of both ends. The CDR3 sequence is CASSKVVGRGITGELFF.

The rearrangement links TRBV5-6 to TRBJ2-1, with D perhaps TRBD2 (5 bases). The CDR3 covers 16 residues. From germline, CDR1 is SGHDT and CDR2 YYEEEE. With 5 bases removed from V and 0 bases from J, the gap between germline ends came to 15 bases. CDR3 sequence (DNA): TGTGCCAGCAGTTTCGGGGTGGCCAGCTCCTACAATGAGCAGTTCTTC. Translation gives CASSFGVASSYNEQFF.

V usage is TRBV7-6 and J usage is TRBJ2-2, with TRBD2 identical over 7 bases. The germline V gene has CDR1 SGHVS and CDR2 FNYEAQ. Germline trimming cut 8 bases from V and 0 bases from J; bases unmatched to any gene: 9. The CDR3 is 16 residues long. CDR3 region: CASGGAGIPNTGELFF. CDR3 in DNA: TGTGCCAGCGGAGGAGCGGGAATACCGAACACCGGGGAGCTGTTTTTT.

The chain is built from TRBV18 and TRBJ1-6, with TRBD1 as a possible D gene (6 bases). The length of the CDR3 is 18 residues. V gave up 6 bases and J gave up 0 bases, with 18 bases separating them. CDR1 is KGHSH and CDR2 is LQKENI in the germline V gene. The CDR3 sequence is CASSRTGTQSSYNSPLHF. The CDR3 DNA reads TGTGCCAGCTCTCGAACCGGGACACAGAGCTCCTATAATTCACCCCTCCACTTT.

The chain is built from TRBV7-9 and TRBJ1-3; tentative D call: TRBD1 (6 bases). The CDR3 has 14 amino acids. CDR1 SEHNR and CDR2 FQNEAQ come from the germline V gene (reference sequence). V was trimmed by 4 bases and J by 2 bases, leaving 9 bases between them. The CDR3 loop reads CASSSNRAGNTIYF. The DNA of the CDR3 is TGTGCCAGCAGCTCAAACAGGGCTGGAAACACCATATATTTT.